The text below deals with one T cell receptor (beta chain). Per germline, CDR1 LGHDT and CDR2 YNNKEL (reference sequence). This CDR3 spans 12 amino acids. V was trimmed by 0 bases and J by 10 bases, leaving 7 bases between them. This sample is part of a study of blood T cell repertoires in COVID-19. In the original analysis: Amplification from reference gene primers served as the basis for estimated nucleated cell counts. TCRdb keeps only in-frame clones here, not all; method: immunoSEQ multiplex PCR. D and trimming were read from the DNA, whereas the V and J calls and clone size are those reported in that table. The sample lists around 320,000 clones; more than 70% were seen once.

Source material: peripheral blood. The chain recombines TRBV3-1 (or the pseudogene TRBV3-2) with TRBJ2-1; D perhaps matches TRBD2 (6 bases). The TCR was taken from a woman in her twenties or thirties who had recovered from COVID-19. CDR3 protein: CASSQDAGEQFF. The CDR3, as DNA: TGTGCCAGCAGCCAAGATGCGGGGGAGCAGTTCTTC.